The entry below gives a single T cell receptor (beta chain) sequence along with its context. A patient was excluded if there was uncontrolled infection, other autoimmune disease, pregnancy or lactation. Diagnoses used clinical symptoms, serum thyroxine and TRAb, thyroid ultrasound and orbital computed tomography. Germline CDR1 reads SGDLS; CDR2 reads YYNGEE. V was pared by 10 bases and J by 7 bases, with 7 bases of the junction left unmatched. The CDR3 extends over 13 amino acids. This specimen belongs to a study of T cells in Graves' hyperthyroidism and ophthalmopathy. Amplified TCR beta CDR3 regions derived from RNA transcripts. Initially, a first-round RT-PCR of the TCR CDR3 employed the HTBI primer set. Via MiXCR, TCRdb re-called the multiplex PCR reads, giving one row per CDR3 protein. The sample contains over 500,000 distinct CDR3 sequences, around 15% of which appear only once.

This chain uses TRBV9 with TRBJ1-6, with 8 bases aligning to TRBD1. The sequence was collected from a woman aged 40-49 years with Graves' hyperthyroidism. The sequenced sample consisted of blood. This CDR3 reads CAGWTGTNSPLHF. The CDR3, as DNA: TGTGCCGGGTGGACAGGGACCAATTCACCCCTCCACTTT.